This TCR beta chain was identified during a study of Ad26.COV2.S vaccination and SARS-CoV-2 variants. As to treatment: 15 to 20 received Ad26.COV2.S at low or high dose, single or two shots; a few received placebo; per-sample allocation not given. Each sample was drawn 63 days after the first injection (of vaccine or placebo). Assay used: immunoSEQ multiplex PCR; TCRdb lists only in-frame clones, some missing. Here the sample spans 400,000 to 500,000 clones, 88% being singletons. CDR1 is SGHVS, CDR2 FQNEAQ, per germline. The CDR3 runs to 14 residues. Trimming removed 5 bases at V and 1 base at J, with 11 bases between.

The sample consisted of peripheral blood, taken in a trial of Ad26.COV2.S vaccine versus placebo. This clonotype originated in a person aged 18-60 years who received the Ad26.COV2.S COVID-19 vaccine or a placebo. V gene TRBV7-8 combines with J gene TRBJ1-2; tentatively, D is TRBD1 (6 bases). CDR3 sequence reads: CASSRADSNYGYTF. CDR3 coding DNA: TGTGCCAGCAGCAGAGCGGACAGTAACTATGGCTACACCTTC.